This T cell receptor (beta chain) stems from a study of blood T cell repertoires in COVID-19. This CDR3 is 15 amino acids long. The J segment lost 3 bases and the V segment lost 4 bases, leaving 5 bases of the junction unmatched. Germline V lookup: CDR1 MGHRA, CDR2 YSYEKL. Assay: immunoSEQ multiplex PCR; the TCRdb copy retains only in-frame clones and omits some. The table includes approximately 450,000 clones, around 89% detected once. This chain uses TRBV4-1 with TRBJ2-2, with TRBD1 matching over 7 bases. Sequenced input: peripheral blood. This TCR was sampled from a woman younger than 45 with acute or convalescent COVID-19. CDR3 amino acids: CASSRADRDTGELFF. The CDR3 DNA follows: TGCGCCAGCAGCCGGGCCGACAGGGACACCGGGGAGCTGTTTTTT.